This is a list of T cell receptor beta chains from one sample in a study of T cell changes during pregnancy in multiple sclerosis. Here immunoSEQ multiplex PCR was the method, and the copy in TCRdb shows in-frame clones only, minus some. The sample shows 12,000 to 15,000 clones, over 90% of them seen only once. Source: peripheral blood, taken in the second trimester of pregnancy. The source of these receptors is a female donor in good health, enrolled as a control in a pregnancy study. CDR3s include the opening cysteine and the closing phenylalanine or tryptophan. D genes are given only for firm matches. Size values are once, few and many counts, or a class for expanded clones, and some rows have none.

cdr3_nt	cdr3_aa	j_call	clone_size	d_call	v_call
TGTGCCAGCAGCTTGACAGGGGTTGCCTCCCCAAATAGGAACAATGAGCAGTTCTTC	CASSLTGVASPNRNNEQFF	TRBJ2-1	-	TRBD1	TRBV7-9
TGTGCCAGTTCTAGCGGGAGGGCCACCGGGGAGCTGTTTTTT	CASSSGRATGELFF	TRBJ2-2	-	TRBD2	TRBV19
TGTGCCGTGGCAGGGGCGGGCAATCAGCCCCAGCATTTT	CAVAGAGNQPQHF	TRBJ1-5	-	-	TRBV6-1
TGTGCCAGCGGGGGGAGTAGCGGGACAGCCGAGACCCAGTACTTC	CASGGSSGTAETQYF	TRBJ2-5	-	-	TRBV2
TGCGCCAGCAGCCAAAGACCGACAGGGATTGGCTATGGCTACACCTTC	CASSQRPTGIGYGYTF	TRBJ1-2	-	TRBD1	TRBV4-3
TGTGCCAGCTCTTTCAGGGACACCGGGGAGCTGTTTTTT	CASSFRDTGELFF	TRBJ2-2	-	-	TRBV18
TGTGCCAGCAGGGACAGAGGAGGCACTGAAGCTTTCTTT	CASRDRGGTEAFF	TRBJ1-1	-	-	TRBV6-5
TGTGCCAGCAGCTTAGATAGCGGGGCAGGCTACTATGGCTACACCTTC	CASSLDSGAGYYGYTF	TRBJ1-2	-	-	TRBV7-9
TGTGCCAGCAGCCTCCGGGAGGTAGCGGGAGCCCCCTCCTACAATGAGCAGTTCTTC	CASSLREVAGAPSYNEQFF	TRBJ2-1	-	TRBD2	TRBV7-3
TGCGCCAGCACCTTGGGACAGGGGTTCCACGAGCAGTACTTC	CASTLGQGFHEQYF	TRBJ2-7	-	TRBD1	TRBV5-1
TGCAGCGTTGATTATGGGACAGGTGGTGGTTACGAGCAGTACTTC	CSVDYGTGGGYEQYF	TRBJ2-7	-	TRBD1	TRBV29-1
TGCAGCGTTGAAGGAGGGGGCGATACGCAGTATTTT	CSVEGGGDTQYF	TRBJ2-3	-	TRBD1	TRBV29-1
TGTGCCAGCAGCCTGGACAGTAACACAGATACGCAGTATTTT	CASSLDSNTDTQYF	TRBJ2-3	-	-	TRBV7-3
TGTGCCAGCAGCGCTGGACAGGGAAGAAACACCATATATTTT	CASSAGQGRNTIYF	TRBJ1-3	-	TRBD1	TRBV9
TGTGCCATCAGTGAGTCGTGGACAGGGTCGGATGGCTACACCTTC	CAISESWTGSDGYTF	TRBJ1-2	-	TRBD1	TRBV10-3
TGTGCCACTAGCGGGGGCCCTCAGACGCAGTATTTT	CATSGGPQTQYF	TRBJ2-3	-	TRBD2	TRBV10-3
TGCGCCAGCAGCCAAGACAGGGGAGCCGAGCAGTACTTC	CASSQDRGAEQYF	TRBJ2-7	-	-	TRBV4-1
TGTGCCAGCTTGGGACTAGCGGACTACTTTAGCACAGATACGCAGTATTTT	CASLGLADYFSTDTQYF	TRBJ2-3	once	TRBD2	TRBV6-9
TGTGCCAGCAGCTCTCAGAACAGGGATGGCTACACCTTC	CASSSQNRDGYTF	TRBJ1-2	-	-	TRBV9
TGTGCCAGCAGCTTTTTTGGTGTCGGCGGGGAGCTGTTTTTT	CASSFFGVGGELFF	TRBJ2-2	-	-	TRBV11-3
TGTGCCAGCAGCCAGCGGGGGGCTTACAATGAGCAGTTCTTC	CASSQRGAYNEQFF	TRBJ2-1	-	TRBD2	TRBV6-4
TGTGCCAGCAGCTTAGATGTACTAGCGGGTAGCACAGATACGCAGTATTTT	CASSLDVLAGSTDTQYF	TRBJ2-3	-	TRBD2	TRBV7-9
TGTGCCAGCAGCGTAGCCGGACATAACTCCTACGAGCAGTACTTC	CASSVAGHNSYEQYF	TRBJ2-7	-	-	TRBV9
TGTGCCGCTATAGGGGGCGAAAACTCCTACGAGCAGTACTTC	CAAIGGENSYEQYF	TRBJ2-7	-	TRBD1	TRBV30
TGTGCCAGCAGCTCGGGACTGAACTATGGCTACACCTTC	CASSSGLNYGYTF	TRBJ1-2	few	-	TRBV7-2
TGTGCCAGCAGCTTTGGCGGGACTAGCGGGGGGGCTTCAGATACGCAGTATTTT	CASSFGGTSGGASDTQYF	TRBJ2-3	-	TRBD2	TRBV5-5
TGTGCCAGCAGCTTAAGCGGGAGGATGGGTGAGCAGTTCTTC	CASSLSGRMGEQFF	TRBJ2-1	-	TRBD2	TRBV7-7
TGTGCCTGGAGTGTACCTGACAGAAACACTGAAGCTTTCTTT	CAWSVPDRNTEAFF	TRBJ1-1	-	-	TRBV30
TGTGCCAGCTCCTCAGAGGACGAGCAGTACTTC	CASSSEDEQYF	TRBJ2-7	-	-	TRBV18
TGTGCCAGCAGCTTCCTAGCGGGGGCCCCCGACGAGCAGTACTTC	CASSFLAGAPDEQYF	TRBJ2-7	-	TRBD2	TRBV7-2
TGTGCCAGCAGCCTTGACAGCAGCACTGAAGCTTTCTTT	CASSLDSSTEAFF	TRBJ1-1	-	-	TRBV11-3
TGCGCCAGCAGCCAAAGTAACAGGGCGAACACCGGGGAGCTGTTTTTT	CASSQSNRANTGELFF	TRBJ2-2	-	-	TRBV4-1
TGTGCCAGTAGGGACTTTTCAGATCAGCCCCAGCATTTT	CASRDFSDQPQHF	TRBJ1-5	-	-	TRBV19
TGTGCCAGCAGTTACGGGGACAGGGGAGAGACGCAGTATTTT	CASSYGDRGETQYF	TRBJ2-3	-	TRBD1	TRBV6-5
TGTGCCAGCAGCTTAAGTGCTAGCGGGGGGGCCGGAGAGACCCAGTACTTC	CASSLSASGGAGETQYF	TRBJ2-5	-	TRBD2	TRBV7-2
TGCAGTGCTAGAGATCAGGTAAAAGCTTTCTTT	CSARDQVKAFF	TRBJ1-1	few	-	TRBV20-1
TGTGCCAGCAGCCCCCAACAGGGCCCGAACACTGAAGCTTTCTTT	CASSPQQGPNTEAFF	TRBJ1-1	once	-	TRBV11-2
TGTGCCAGCAGCTGGGGGGGCACGCAGGGGACGCAGTATTTT	CASSWGGTQGTQYF	TRBJ2-3	-	-	TRBV7-3
TGTGCCATTAGCGGGAGCCTTGGTAATGAGCAGTTCTTC	CAISGSLGNEQFF	TRBJ2-1	-	TRBD2	TRBV10-3
TGTGCCAGCAGTTTAGGCGGGAGTGTGACCGAGCAGTACTTC	CASSLGGSVTEQYF	TRBJ2-7	-	TRBD2	TRBV28
TGTGCCAGCAGAATCCGCTGGGGACACGAGTACTTC	CASRIRWGHEYF	TRBJ2-7	-	-	TRBV6-5
TGTGCCAGCAGTGAAGGGGACTGGACAGATACGCAGTATTTT	CASSEGDWTDTQYF	TRBJ2-3	-	-	TRBV2
TGTGCCAGCAACCACGACTGGACAGGCTCTGAAGCTTTCTTT	CASNHDWTGSEAFF	TRBJ1-1	-	TRBD1	TRBV28
TGTGCCAGCAGCCGCTTGGGGGGGCAGTACAATGAGCAGTTCTTC	CASSRLGGQYNEQFF	TRBJ2-1	-	-	TRBV11-2
TGCGCCAGCAGTGAGTCCGGGGGAGCGCTTCAAGAGACCCAGTACTTC	CASSESGGALQETQYF	TRBJ2-5	-	-	TRBV10-1
TGTGCCAGCAGCTTAGTAATAGCGGGGGGGCGGGAGACCCAGTACTTC	CASSLVIAGGRETQYF	TRBJ2-5	-	TRBD2	TRBV7-2
TGTGCCAGCAGTTTCCGATCCGGAGGCCACTACGAGCAGTACTTC	CASSFRSGGHYEQYF	TRBJ2-7	-	-	TRBV28
TGTGCCAGCAGCTTGTTTACGATAGTCCTAAACACCGGGGAGCTGTTTTTT	CASSLFTIVLNTGELFF	TRBJ2-2	-	-	TRBV5-6
TGTGCCAGCAGCTCTCCCGGACTAGCGACTGACAATGAGCAGTTCTTC	CASSSPGLATDNEQFF	TRBJ2-1	-	TRBD2	TRBV7-9
TGTGCCAGCAGCAGCGGTAGTTACAATGAGCAGTTCTTC	CASSSGSYNEQFF	TRBJ2-1	-	-	TRBV6-5
TGTGCCAGCACCCGGAGCGGGGGCACAGATACGCAGTATTTT	CASTRSGGTDTQYF	TRBJ2-3	once	TRBD2	TRBV6-1
TGTGCCAGCATCTGGAAGACTAGCACAGATACGCAGTATTTT	CASIWKTSTDTQYF	TRBJ2-3	-	-	TRBV2
TGTGCCAGCACCCCGGACAGGGAGAACACTGAAGCTTTCTTT	CASTPDRENTEAFF	TRBJ1-1	-	TRBD1	TRBV2
TGTGCCAGCACTAAGTGGGGGGAGGCTAACAATGAGCAGTTCTTC	CASTKWGEANNEQFF	TRBJ2-1	-	-	TRBV6-5
TGCGCCAGCAGCTTGGACAGCGGGAACACTGAAGCTTTCTTT	CASSLDSGNTEAFF	TRBJ1-1	-	-	TRBV5-1